The 3 T cell receptor beta chains below were found in one sample sequenced in a study of beta chain features in type 1 diabetes. General study results and limits: Shortening of TCRB CDR3s, moderate but significant, appeared in all four CD4+ subsets of Type 1 diabetes patients.

These receptors have no identified antigens. cDNA synthesis used the whole RNA isolate, giving expressed TCRB sequences. Some clones are missing from TCRdb's copy, which holds only in-frame ones; the method was immunoSEQ multiplex PCR. The table has 150,000 to 190,000 clones, 10% seen once. The sample consisted of central memory CD4+ T cells from blood. The receptors come from a man between 25 and 39 years old with type 1 diabetes.

This chain joins TRBV28 and TRBJ2-1; no clear D. CDR3 length equals 15 residues. In germline, CDR1 is MDHEN, CDR2 SYDVKM. Deletions cut 10 bases from V and 4 bases from J, with 20 bases between. The DNA for the CDR3 is TGTGCCATGCACCCTCCTAGTATACATTACAATGAGCAGTTCTTC. This gives the protein CAMHPPSIHYNEQFF.

This clone came up a few times. The gene calls are TRBV30 and TRBJ2-5, with a tentative D call TRBD2 (6 bases). This CDR3 is built from 16 residues. Trimming shortened V by 0 bases and J by 6 bases, and 20 bases separated the two germline ends. Germline CDR1 and CDR2: GTSNPN and SVGIG (reference sequence). This CDR3 reads CAWSVKEGYGRKTQYF. CDR3 DNA sequence: TGTGCCTGGAGTGTAAAGGAGGGGTATGGGCGGAAGACCCAGTACTTC.

This chain uses TRBV21-1 with TRBJ1-3; the table's D gene call, TRBD1, was not cross checked with the DNA. TRBV21-1 is marked as a pseudogene. This CDR3 is 15 amino acids long. CDR3 in DNA: TGTGCCAGCAGCTTACAACAGGACTCTGGAAACACCATATATTTT. This sequence encodes CASSLQQDSGNTIYF.